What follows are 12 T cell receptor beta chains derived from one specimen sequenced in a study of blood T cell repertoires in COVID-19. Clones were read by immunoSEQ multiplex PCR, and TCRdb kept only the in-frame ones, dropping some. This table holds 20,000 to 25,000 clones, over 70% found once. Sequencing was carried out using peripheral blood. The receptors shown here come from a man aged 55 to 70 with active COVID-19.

CDR3 nucleotide sequence: TGTGCCAGTAGTGCCGACAGGGGGCAGAGGTATGGCTACACCTTC. It translates to CASSADRGQRYGYTF. The gene calls are TRBV19 and TRBJ1-2; 10 nucleotides agree with TRBD1. Germline CDR1 is LNHDA and CDR2 is SQIVND (reference sequence). The CDR3 is 15 amino acids. Unmatched junction bases numbered 8, after V lost 5 bases and J lost 5 bases.

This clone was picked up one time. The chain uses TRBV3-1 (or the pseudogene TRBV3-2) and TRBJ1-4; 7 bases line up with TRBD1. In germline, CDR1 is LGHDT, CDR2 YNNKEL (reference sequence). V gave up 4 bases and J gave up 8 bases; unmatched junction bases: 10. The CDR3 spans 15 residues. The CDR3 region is CASSLRTGGREKLFF. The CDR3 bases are TGTGCCAGCAGCCTCCGGACAGGTGGACGCGAAAAACTGTTTTTT.

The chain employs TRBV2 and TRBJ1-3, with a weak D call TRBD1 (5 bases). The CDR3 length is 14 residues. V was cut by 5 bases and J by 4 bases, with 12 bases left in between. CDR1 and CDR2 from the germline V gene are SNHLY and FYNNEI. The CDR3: CASSTGAEGNTIYF. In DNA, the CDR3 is TGTGCCAGCAGTACTGGGGCAGAGGGAAACACCATATATTTT.

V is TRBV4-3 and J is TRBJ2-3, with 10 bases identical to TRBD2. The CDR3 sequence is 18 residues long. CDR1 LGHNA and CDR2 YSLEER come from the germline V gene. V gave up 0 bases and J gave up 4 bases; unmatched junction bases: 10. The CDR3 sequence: CASSQEPPSGRRADTQYF. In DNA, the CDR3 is TGCGCCAGCAGCCAAGAGCCGCCTAGCGGGAGAAGGGCAGATACGCAGTATTTT.

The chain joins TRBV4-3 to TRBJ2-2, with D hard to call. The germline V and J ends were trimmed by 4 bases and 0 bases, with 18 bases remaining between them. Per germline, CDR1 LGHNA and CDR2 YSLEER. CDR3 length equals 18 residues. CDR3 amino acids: CASSPSPPGATNTGELFF. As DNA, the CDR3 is TGCGCCAGCAGCCCTTCTCCCCCCGGAGCGACGAACACCGGGGAGCTGTTTTTT.

The chain's CDR3 is CASSSLRETGELFF. DNA for the CDR3: TGTGCCAGCAGCTCCCTGAGGGAGACCGGGGAGCTGTTTTTT. The V call is TRBV7-9, the J call TRBJ2-2; maybe TRBD2 (5 bases). The germline CDR1 and CDR2 sequences are SEHNR and FQNEAQ (reference sequence). V lost 4 bases to trimming and J lost 5 bases, with 11 bases between them. This CDR3 has 14 amino acids.

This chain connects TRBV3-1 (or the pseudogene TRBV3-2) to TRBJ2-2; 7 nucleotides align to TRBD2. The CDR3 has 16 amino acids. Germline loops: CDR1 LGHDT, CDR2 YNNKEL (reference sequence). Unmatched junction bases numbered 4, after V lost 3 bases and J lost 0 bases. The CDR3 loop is CASSHGGRSNTGELFF. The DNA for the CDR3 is TGTGCCAGCAGCCACGGCGGGAGATCGAACACCGGGGAGCTGTTTTTT.

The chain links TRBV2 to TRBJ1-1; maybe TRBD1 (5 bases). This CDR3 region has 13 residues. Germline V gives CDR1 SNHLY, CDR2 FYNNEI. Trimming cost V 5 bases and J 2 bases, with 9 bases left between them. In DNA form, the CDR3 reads TGTGCCAGCAGTCAGGGTGGAAACACTGAAGCTTTCTTT. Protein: CASSQGGNTEAFF.

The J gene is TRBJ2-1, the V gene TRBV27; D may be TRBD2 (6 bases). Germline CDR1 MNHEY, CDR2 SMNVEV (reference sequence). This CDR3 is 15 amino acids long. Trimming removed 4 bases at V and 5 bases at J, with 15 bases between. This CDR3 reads CASSYGGRVDNEQFF. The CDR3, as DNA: TGTGCCAGCAGTTACGGGGGAAGGGTCGACAATGAGCAGTTCTTC.

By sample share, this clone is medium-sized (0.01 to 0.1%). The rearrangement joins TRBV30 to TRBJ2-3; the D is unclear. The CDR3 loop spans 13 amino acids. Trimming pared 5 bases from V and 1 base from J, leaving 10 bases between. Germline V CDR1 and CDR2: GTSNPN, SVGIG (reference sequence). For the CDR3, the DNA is TGTGCCTGGGAGACGGGTCGCACAGATACGCAGTATTTT. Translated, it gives CAWETGRTDTQYF.

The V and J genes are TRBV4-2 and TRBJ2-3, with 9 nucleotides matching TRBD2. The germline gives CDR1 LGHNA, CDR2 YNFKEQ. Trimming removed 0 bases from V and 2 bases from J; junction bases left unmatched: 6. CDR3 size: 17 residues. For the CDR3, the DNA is TGTGCCAGCAGCCAAGAGGTGCTAGCGGGGACCACAGATACGCAGTATTTT. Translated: CASSQEVLAGTTDTQYF.

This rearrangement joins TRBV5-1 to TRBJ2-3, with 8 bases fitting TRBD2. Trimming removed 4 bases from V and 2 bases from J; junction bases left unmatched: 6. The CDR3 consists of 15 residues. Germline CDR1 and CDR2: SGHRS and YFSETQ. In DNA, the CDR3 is TGCGCCAGCAGCCGTAGCGGGGACTACACAGATACGCAGTATTTT. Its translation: CASSRSGDYTDTQYF.